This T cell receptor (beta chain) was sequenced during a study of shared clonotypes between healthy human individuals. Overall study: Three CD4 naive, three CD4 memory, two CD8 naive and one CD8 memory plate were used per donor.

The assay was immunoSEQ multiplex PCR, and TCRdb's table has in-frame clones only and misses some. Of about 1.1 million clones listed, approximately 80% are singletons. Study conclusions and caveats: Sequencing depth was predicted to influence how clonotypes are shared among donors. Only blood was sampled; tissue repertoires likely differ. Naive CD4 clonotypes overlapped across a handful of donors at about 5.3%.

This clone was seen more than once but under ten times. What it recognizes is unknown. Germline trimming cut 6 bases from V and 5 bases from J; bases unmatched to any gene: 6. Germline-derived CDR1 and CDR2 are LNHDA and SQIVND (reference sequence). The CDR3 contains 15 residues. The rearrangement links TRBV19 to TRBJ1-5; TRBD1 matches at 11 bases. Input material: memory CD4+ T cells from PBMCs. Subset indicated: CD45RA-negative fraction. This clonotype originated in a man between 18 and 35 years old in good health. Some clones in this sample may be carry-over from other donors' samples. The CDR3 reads CASSERTGGYQPQHF. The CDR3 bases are TGTGCCAGTAGCGAAAGGACAGGGGGCTATCAGCCCCAGCATTTT.